Following are 23 T cell receptor beta chains from one sample sequenced in a study of T cell repertoires in cytomegalovirus infection. TCRdb re-called the reads with MiXCR, one entry per CDR3 protein. The table has roughly 230,000 distinct CDR3 sequences, 22% seen once. Sample: CD8+ T cells from PBMCs. These receptors were collected from a human donor in good health (CMV status not recorded). Some clones in this sample may be carry-over from other donors' samples.

On this clonotype itself: A junction end diverges from the germline sequence, so it may reflect a read error. This chain's CDR3 is CASSLGLGTATYNERFF. In DNA, the CDR3 is TGCGCCAGCAGCTTGGGTCTCGGGACAGCTACCTACAATGAGCGGTTCTTC. The rearrangement links TRBV5-1 to TRBJ2-1, with TRBD1 identical over 7 bases. Per the germline V gene, CDR1 is SGHRS and CDR2 is YFSETQ. CDR3 length equals 17 residues.

V gene TRBV5-6 combines with J gene TRBJ2-5, with D unresolved. The germline gives CDR1 SGHDT, CDR2 YYEEEE. The CDR3 consists of 14 residues. Trimming left V 4 bases short and J 2 bases short, with 12 bases between. For the CDR3, the DNA is TGTGCCAGCAGCGGGGTACGGAGTCAAGAGACCCAGTACTTC. This translates into CASSGVRSQETQYF.

There are a few counts of this clonotype. This rearrangement joins TRBV6-5 to TRBJ1-1; a weak D match, TRBD1 (5 bases). Trimming removed 4 bases at V and 7 bases at J, with 13 bases between. The CDR3 is 13 residues long. Germline assignment: CDR1 MNHEY and CDR2 SVGAGI. CDR3 sequence reads: CASSLQGGNEAFF. The CDR3 DNA reads as TGTGCCAGCAGTTTGCAGGGTGGAAATGAAGCTTTCTTT.

This clonotype came up a few times. The V call is TRBV6-1, the J call TRBJ2-2; the D is unclear. Deletions cut 5 bases from V and 2 bases from J, with 9 bases between. Germline CDR1 reads MNHNS; CDR2 reads SASEGT. This CDR3 is 14 amino acids long. As DNA, the CDR3 is TGTGCCAGCAGTTATCTACTCAACACCGGGGAGCTGTTTTTT. Encoded protein: CASSYLLNTGELFF.

This clonotype showed up many times. This chain connects TRBV6-6 to TRBJ2-3; no reliable D call. V lost 4 bases and J 0 bases, leaving 17 bases between the germline ends. The CDR3 loop spans 17 amino acids. Germline CDR1 MNHNY, CDR2 SVGAGI (reference sequence). The CDR3 region is CASSFRKLLASTDTQYF. CDR3 sequence (DNA): TGTGCCAGCAGTTTCCGTAAACTCCTTGCTAGCACAGATACGCAGTATTTT.

This clonotype was seen at least ten times. V usage is TRBV7-2 and J usage is TRBJ1-5, with D hard to call. The V gene's germline CDR1 is SGHTA and CDR2 FQGNSA. The CDR3 is 17 residues long. The ends were cut back, 1 base at V and 4 bases at J, with 17 bases in the middle. The CDR3 DNA is TGTGCCAGCAGCTTAGTCCCGAAAATGAATAAGAATCAGCCCCAGCATTTT. This sequence encodes CASSLVPKMNKNQPQHF.

The V and J genes are TRBV7-6 and TRBJ2-5; 14 nucleotides align to TRBD2. This CDR3 spans 20 amino acids. The V segment lost 4 bases and the J segment 5 bases; nucleotides outside the gene matches: 18. In germline, CDR1 is SGHVS, CDR2 FNYEAQ. CDR3 in amino acids: CASSSSSPTSGGALGETQYF. The CDR3 nucleotides read TGTGCCAGCAGCTCCAGCTCCCCGACTAGCGGGGGGGCCCTAGGGGAGACCCAGTACTTC.

Note on this clonotype: A read error may account for a junction end that differs from germline. The V gene is TRBV5-4, the J gene TRBJ1-1; weak D call: TRBD1 (5 bases). The CDR3 runs 15 residues. Germline-derived CDR1 and CDR2 are SGHNT and YYREEE (reference sequence). CDR3 protein: CASSLEWGWNNEAFF. In nucleotides, the CDR3 is TGTGCCAGCAGCCTCGAGTGGGGGTGGAACAATGAAGCTTTCTTT.

V is TRBV2 and J is TRBJ2-2, with 8 bases that match TRBD1. CDR3 length: 14 residues. The ends lost 5 bases at V and 7 bases at J; junction bases unmatched: 6. CDR1 and CDR2 from the germline V gene are SNHLY and FYNNEI. The DNA for the CDR3 is TGTGCCAGCAGTTGGACAGGGTTCGGCGGGGAGCTGTTTTTT. Protein sequence: CASSWTGFGGELFF.

The chain links TRBV12-3 or TRBV12-4 to TRBJ2-1; the match to TRBD1 covers 8 bases. The ends lost 5 bases at V and 4 bases at J; junction bases unmatched: 7. There are 15 residues in the CDR3. The CDR3 nucleotides read TGTGCCAGCAGTGGAGGACAGGGAAATTACAATGAGCAGTTCTTC. It specifies CASSGGQGNYNEQFF.

The table lists this clonotype with a few counts. The J gene is TRBJ2-7, the V gene TRBV4-1; weak D call: TRBD1 (6 bases). V was pared by 2 bases and J by 6 bases, with 17 bases between. The CDR3 is made up of 15 amino acids. Germline loops: CDR1 MGHRA, CDR2 YSYEKL. CDR3 DNA sequence: TGCGCCAGCAGCCAATCCAGGGGTGACGCTTCCGAGCAGTACTTC. It specifies CASSQSRGDASEQYF.

The chain carries TRBV10-3 and TRBJ1-1; possible D gene TRBD1, 6 bases. CDR1 is ENHRY and CDR2 is SYGVKD in the germline V gene. Trimming removed 0 bases at V and 1 base at J, with 15 bases between. CDR3 size: 17 residues. CDR3 sequence (DNA): TGTGCCATCAGTGAGTCGGGGGCCTGGAGTAAGAACACTGAAGCTTTCTTT. Translated, it gives CAISESGAWSKNTEAFF.

The rearrangement uses TRBV28 and TRBJ2-6, with 8 bases fitting TRBD1. J gave up 4 bases and V 5 bases, and 7 bases lay outside the gene matches. The length of the CDR3 is 16 residues. Germline CDR1 and CDR2: MDHEN and SYDVKM. This CDR3 is CASSPGQGSGANVLTF. In DNA, the CDR3 is TGTGCCAGCAGTCCCGGACAGGGTTCAGGGGCCAACGTCCTGACTTTC.

A word on this clonotype: At one end, the junction sequence differs from germline, possibly due to a read error. The chain couples TRBV4-1 to TRBJ2-1; the D gene is possibly TRBD2 (5 bases). CDR3 length equals 14 residues. Germline-derived CDR1 and CDR2 are MGHRA and YSYEKL. CDR3 residues: CASSQESSHLGAAF. For the CDR3, the DNA is TGCGCCAGCAGCCAAGAGTCGTCCCACCTGGGAGCTGCCTTC.

This clonotype appeared a few times. The chain employs TRBV20-1 and TRBJ2-1; the D gene is possibly TRBD2 (6 bases). The CDR3 runs 12 residues. Germline CDR1 reads DFQATT; CDR2 reads SNEGSKA (reference sequence). V was cut by 6 bases and J by 10 bases, with 16 bases left in between. The CDR3, as DNA: TGCAGTGCCGACCCGACTAGTCTCGAGCAGTTCTTC. Translated: CSADPTSLEQFF.

The V and J genes are TRBV29-1 and TRBJ2-6; 8 nucleotides agree with TRBD1. The CDR3 covers 18 residues. Germline CDR1 reads SQVTM; CDR2 reads ANQGSEA. V was clipped by 0 bases and J by 2 bases; unmatched bases: 9. The CDR3 is CSVEDRTGTVPGANVLTF. In DNA form, the CDR3 reads TGCAGCGTTGAAGATAGGACAGGGACCGTCCCTGGGGCCAACGTCCTGACTTTC. Filled out from reference TRBV29-1 and TRBJ2-6, the complete variable domain reads SAVISQKPSRDICQRGTSLTIQCQVDSQVTMMFWYRQQPGQSLTLIATANQGSEATYESGFVIDKFPISRPNLTFSTLTVSNMSPEDSSIYLCSVEDRTGTVPGANVLTFGAGSRLTVL.

This clonotype was observed at least ten times. The chain joins TRBV7-8 to TRBJ2-3; a weak D match, TRBD1 (5 bases). Between the trimmed V and J ends, which lost 3 bases and 4 bases, there was a span of 17 bases. This CDR3 spans 16 amino acids. Germline V gene data show CDR1 as SGHVS and CDR2 as FQNEAQ. The CDR3 nucleotides read TGTGCCAGCAGCTTCGACGTAGGGGAATTGCCAGATACGCAGTATTTT. Protein: CASSFDVGELPDTQYF.

The chain is built from TRBV12-3 or TRBV12-4 and TRBJ2-7, with 13 bases aligning to TRBD2. CDR3 length equals 14 residues. The V segment lost 4 bases and the J segment 3 bases; nucleotides outside the gene matches: 0. DNA for the CDR3: TGTGCCAGCAGTTGGACTAGCGGGAGCTACGAGCAGTACTTC. Translation gives CASSWTSGSYEQYF.

This clonotype was counted a few times. The chain combines TRBV20-1 with TRBJ2-1; perhaps TRBD2 as D (8 bases). This CDR3 has 14 residues. From germline, CDR1 is DFQATT and CDR2 SNEGSKA (reference sequence). The V end was cut by 1 base, the J end by 8 bases, with 15 bases between. CDR3 protein: CSARVRGRGDEQFF. The CDR3 region has the DNA TGCAGTGCTAGAGTGAGGGGGCGGGGGGATGAGCAGTTCTTC.

This clonotype was counted between two and nine times. This chain connects TRBV25-1 to TRBJ2-1; D unresolved. This CDR3 comprises 14 residues. The V gene's germline CDR1 is MGHDK and CDR2 SYGVNS. With 3 bases removed from V and 4 bases from J, the gap between germline ends came to 10 bases. The CDR3 here is CASSEAGVYNEQFF. DNA of the CDR3: TGTGCCAGCAGTGAGGCTGGGGTTTACAATGAGCAGTTCTTC.

The table lists this clonotype with a count of one. The gene calls are TRBV10-3 and TRBJ1-5; D not resolved. The CDR3 runs to 15 residues. The germline V and J ends were trimmed by 5 bases and 3 bases, with 14 bases remaining between them. CDR1 ENHRY and CDR2 SYGVKD come from the germline V gene. CDR3 loop: CAISPSGDYNQPQHF. In DNA, the CDR3 is TGTGCCATCAGTCCATCCGGGGATTACAATCAGCCCCAGCATTTT.

The chain joins TRBV19 to TRBJ1-1, with 7 positions matching TRBD1. CDR3 length: 15 residues. Per the germline V gene, CDR1 is LNHDA and CDR2 is SQIVND (reference sequence). J was trimmed by 4 bases and V by 2 bases; bases with no gene match: 7. The CDR3 DNA is TGTGCCAGTAGTATAAATTTCGAGGGGGCCACTGAAGCTTTCTTT. Amino acids: CASSINFEGATEAFF.

This clonotype was counted many times. The CDR3 nucleotides are TGCGCCAGCAGCTTGGACGGGCCAGGGAGCACTGAAGCTTTCTTT. Amino acid sequence: CASSLDGPGSTEAFF. The gene calls are TRBV5-1 and TRBJ1-1, with TRBD1 as a possible D gene (5 bases). The CDR3 runs 15 residues. V lost 0 bases to trimming and J lost 4 bases, with 13 bases between them. Germline V lookup: CDR1 SGHRS, CDR2 YFSETQ.